The 25 T cell receptor beta chains in this list originate from one sample, sequenced in a study of regulatory T cells in long-lasting Graves disease. Time point specified: persistent/refractory GD, antithyroid drugs over 5 years with positive TRAb. Following extraction of RNA from PBMCs, that RNA was used to make the TCR library. Both iRepertoire HTBI primers and Arm-PCR of CDR3 regions were used to build the TCR beta libraries. TCRdb fed the multiplex PCR reads into MiXCR, producing one record per CDR3 protein. Altogether about 420,000 distinct CDR3 sequences are present, 23% being singletons, with the ten largest covering about a quarter. Sequences were derived from peripheral blood mononuclear cells (PBMCs), sampled when the disease was refractory, from a patient treated with antithyroid drugs. All receptors come from a female donor with Graves disease.

In its sample, this clonotype was seen many times. V is TRBV24-1 and J is TRBJ2-3; TRBD1 or TRBD2 may be the D gene (5 bases each). The CDR3 spans 16 residues. CDR1 and CDR2 from the germline V gene are KGHDR and SFDVKD. Trimming pared 4 bases from V and 6 bases from J, leaving 19 bases between. This CDR3 is CATSDPGSLTTDTQYF. DNA of the CDR3: TGTGCCACCAGTGACCCAGGGAGCTTAACCACGGATACGCAGTATTTT.

This clonotype was detected a few times. This chain links TRBV6-5 with TRBJ2-7; 10 nucleotides align to TRBD1. Germline V CDR1 and CDR2: MNHEY, SVGAGI. After removal of 2 bases from V and 5 bases from J, the junction contained 3 bases not matched to a gene. The CDR3 contains 14 residues. The CDR3 sequence is CASSYDRGLNEQYF. CDR3 coding DNA: TGTGCCAGCAGTTACGACAGGGGGCTGAACGAGCAGTACTTC.

The chain employs TRBV19 and TRBJ1-1; TRBD1 matches at 7 bases. The germline V gene has CDR1 LNHDA and CDR2 SQIVND (reference sequence). The CDR3 is 13 amino acids. Trimming removed 9 bases from V and 7 bases from J; junction bases left unmatched: 11. The CDR3: CASGLGTAVEAFF. The DNA of the CDR3 is TGTGCCAGCGGACTCGGGACAGCCGTTGAAGCTTTCTTT. The full variable domain, with the rest looked up from reference TRBV19 and TRBJ1-1, is DGGITQSPKYLFRKEGQNVTLSCEQNLNHDAMYWYRQDPGQGLRLIYYSQIVNDFQKGDIAEGYSVSREKKESFPLTVTSAQKNPTAFYLCASGLGTAVEAFFGQGTRLTVV.

This clonotype appeared many times. This chain joins TRBV7-8 and TRBJ1-6; D unresolved. CDR1 is SGHVS, CDR2 FQNEAQ, per germline. The CDR3 is 14 residues long. V was pared by 1 base and J by 9 bases, with 10 bases between. CDR3 nucleotide sequence: TGTGCCAGCAGCTTAGGCAGAGCTGGTTCACCCCTCCACTTT. It translates to CASSLGRAGSPLHF.

This chain uses TRBV6-2 or TRBV6-3 with TRBJ2-7; maybe TRBD1 (6 bases). V was shortened by 7 bases and J by 0 bases, with 16 bases between the two germline ends. The CDR3 consists of 15 residues. Germline values: CDR1 MNHEY, CDR2 SVGEGT. CDR3 nucleotides: TGTGCCAGCATCCCGAGAGGACAGAGCTCCTACGAGCAGTACTTC. Its protein product is CASIPRGQSSYEQYF.

This clonotype was seen at least ten times. The CDR3 here is CSARRDDNYGYTF. For the CDR3, the DNA is TGCAGTGCCCGCAGGGACGATAACTATGGCTACACCTTC. V usage is TRBV20-1 and J usage is TRBJ1-2, with D tentatively TRBD1 (5 bases). V lost 6 bases and J 1 base, leaving 12 bases between the germline ends. This CDR3 has 13 amino acids. Germline V lookup: CDR1 DFQATT, CDR2 SNEGSKA (reference sequence).

At least ten counts were recorded for this clonotype. CDR3 protein: CASTLAGGPVETQYF. In nucleotides, the CDR3 is TGTGCCAGCACCTTAGCGGGAGGGCCGGTGGAGACCCAGTACTTC. The gene calls are TRBV2 and TRBJ2-5; 11 bases fit TRBD2. The CDR3 runs to 15 residues. The germline gives CDR1 SNHLY, CDR2 FYNNEI. The junction had 9 bases not matched to a gene; V was cut back by 7 bases and J by 5 bases.

The V and J genes are TRBV20-1 and TRBJ1-6; 9 nucleotides line up with TRBD1. The CDR3 is 15 residues long. The germline gives CDR1 DFQATT, CDR2 SNEGSKA (reference sequence). V was pared by 6 bases and J by 5 bases, with 8 bases of the junction left unmatched. CDR3 protein: CSATGGQGNNSPLHF. The CDR3 DNA follows: TGCAGTGCAACAGGGGGACAGGGAAATAATTCACCCCTCCACTTT.

This clonotype was seen only a few times. This chain links TRBV30 with TRBJ2-7; D possibly corresponds to TRBD1 (6 bases). Trimming cost V 3 bases and J 0 bases, with 18 bases left between them. CDR3 length equals 16 residues. Germline CDR1 GTSNPN, CDR2 SVGIG (reference sequence). The DNA for the CDR3 is TGTGCCTGGAGGGAGATCGGGACACCGTTCTCCTACGAGCAGTACTTC. The encoded protein is CAWREIGTPFSYEQYF.

V gene TRBV20-1 combines with J gene TRBJ1-5, with 10 bases that match TRBD1. The CDR3 runs 19 residues. The V segment lost 3 bases and the J segment 7 bases; nucleotides outside the gene matches: 21. CDR1 is DFQATT, CDR2 SNEGSKA, per germline (reference sequence). The CDR3 DNA is TGCAGTGCTAGTCCGATATTCTTTACCCGGGACAGGGGTAAGCAGCCCCAGCATTTT. Its translation is CSASPIFFTRDRGKQPQHF.

The CDR3 loop reads CATREGTGGELFF. As DNA, the CDR3 is TGTGCCACCAGGGAGGGGACCGGCGGGGAGCTGTTTTTT. The rearrangement joins TRBV24-1 to TRBJ2-2; tentatively, D is TRBD2 (6 bases). CDR1 is KGHDR, CDR2 SFDVKD, per germline. CDR3 length equals 13 residues. Deletions cut 7 bases from V and 7 bases from J, with 12 bases between.

This clonotype has more than one count but fewer than ten. This chain connects TRBV7-6 to TRBJ1-5, with D perhaps TRBD1 (5 bases). The CDR3 consists of 15 residues. Germline loops: CDR1 SGHVS, CDR2 FNYEAQ. Between the trimmed V and J ends, which lost 5 bases and 1 base, there was a span of 12 bases. Here the CDR3 reads CASSQAAGSNQPQHF. CDR3 in DNA: TGTGCCAGCAGCCAGGCGGCAGGGAGCAATCAGCCCCAGCATTTT.

This sequence joins TRBV20-1 and TRBJ2-1; 12 bases fit TRBD2. V lost 6 bases to trimming and J lost 5 bases; unmatched junction nucleotides: 8. Germline V gene lookup returns CDR1 DFQATT and CDR2 SNEGSKA (reference sequence). This CDR3 has 15 amino acids. CDR3 DNA sequence: TGCAGTGCCATCCAAAGACTAGCGGGGGACAATGAGCAGTTCTTC. This codes for CSAIQRLAGDNEQFF.

This clonotype was observed a single time. No conserved phenylalanine or tryptophan ends this CDR3, so it is likely a read error. The V call is TRBV29-1, the J call TRBJ1-1; no reliable D call. The CDR3 runs to 13 residues. Germline V gene sequence: CDR1 SQVTM, CDR2 ANQGSEA. V was clipped by 4 bases and J by 3 bases, with 12 bases between them. This CDR3 is CSVVSTRDTEAFL. The CDR3 DNA reads TGCAGCGTTGTCTCCACGAGAGACACTGAAGCTTTCCTT.

This clonotype occurred many times. The rearrangement joins TRBV19 to TRBJ1-5; D possibly corresponds to TRBD1 (5 bases). With 8 bases removed from V and 3 bases from J, the gap between germline ends came to 8 bases. CDR1 is LNHDA and CDR2 is SQIVND in the germline V gene (reference sequence). The length of the CDR3 is 12 residues. DNA of the CDR3: TGTGCCAGTGCAGGGTTCAATCAGCCCCAGCATTTT. Translation: CASAGFNQPQHF.

This chain joins TRBV20-1 and TRBJ2-4, with unresolved D. The V end lost 6 bases, the J end lost 2 bases, and 11 bases lay between the germline ends. From germline, CDR1 is DFQATT and CDR2 SNEGSKA (reference sequence). The CDR3 length is 13 residues. The CDR3 is CSAVDPTKNIQYF. The CDR3 coding sequence is TGCAGTGCAGTCGACCCTACCAAAAACATTCAGTACTTC.

The chain employs TRBV30 and TRBJ2-3; TRBD1 matches at 10 bases. This CDR3 has 14 amino acids. CDR1 is GTSNPN, CDR2 SVGIG, per germline (reference sequence). With 4 bases clipped from V and 3 bases from J, the junction kept 4 bases outside the gene matches. CDR3 residues: CAWTKGQGTDTQYF. The CDR3 DNA is TGTGCCTGGACCAAGGGACAGGGGACAGATACGCAGTATTTT.

This clonotype has ten or more counts. This sequence joins TRBV30 and TRBJ2-7, with D possibly matching TRBD1 (6 bases). Germline CDR1 reads GTSNPN; CDR2 reads SVGIG (reference sequence). V was pared by 0 bases and J by 3 bases, with 9 bases between. The CDR3 has 13 amino acids. The CDR3 DNA follows: TGTGCCTGGAGTGTTAACAGGGACTACGAGCAGTACTTC. Its protein is CAWSVNRDYEQYF.

This clonotype was observed at least ten times. This chain links TRBV3-1 with TRBJ2-7, with 9 bases aligning to TRBD2. Germline lookup yields CDR1 LGHDT and CDR2 YNNKEL (reference sequence). There are 14 residues in the CDR3. The junction had 9 bases not matched to a gene; V was cut back by 5 bases and J by 7 bases. Here the CDR3 reads CASSSLAGAWEQYF. The CDR3 DNA reads TGTGCCAGCAGCTCTTTAGCGGGAGCTTGGGAGCAGTACTTC.

This clonotype occurred a few times. With a much larger clone just one base away, this may be a read error. This chain links TRBV28 with TRBJ1-2; D possibly corresponds to TRBD1 (5 bases). Germline assignment: CDR1 MDHEN and CDR2 SYDVKM. CDR3 length: 15 residues. The V end lost 4 bases, the J end lost 9 bases, and 21 bases lay between the germline ends. The CDR3 DNA follows: TGTGCCAGCAGTTCCCGGGACGGGGGAACCTCGAGCTACACCTTC. This translates into CASSSRDGGTSSYTF.

There are a few counts of this clonotype. J is TRBJ1-1 and V is TRBV19; D uncertain. Trimming pared 9 bases from V and 11 bases from J, leaving 13 bases between. From germline, CDR1 is LNHDA and CDR2 SQIVND (reference sequence). This CDR3 comprises 10 residues. The CDR3 coding sequence is TGTGCCAGCCGCAGCACCGTGGCTTTCTTT. Translated: CASRSTVAFF.

This chain links TRBV20-1 with TRBJ1-1; D is unresolved. Germline V CDR1 and CDR2: DFQATT, SNEGSKA (reference sequence). The V end lost 5 bases, the J end lost 6 bases, and 22 bases lay between the germline ends. The CDR3 consists of 15 residues. The CDR3 DNA reads as TGCAGTGCTTCCCCTAGAAGTCTGGGAAAGGCTGAAGCTTTCTTT. This translates into CSASPRSLGKAEAFF.

This chain connects TRBV18 to TRBJ1-6, with TRBD1 identical over 7 bases. The germline V gene encodes CDR1 KGHSH and CDR2 LQKENI. This CDR3 has 16 amino acids. V shed 0 bases, J shed 11 bases, and the junction held 10 bases outside the gene matches. CDR3: CASSPPPRQGRTPLHF. The CDR3 bases are TGTGCCAGCTCACCACCCCCGAGACAGGGAAGGACACCCCTCCACTTT.

V usage is TRBV20-1 and J usage is TRBJ1-5, with D possibly matching TRBD1 (6 bases). V lost 3 bases and J 5 bases, leaving 14 bases between the germline ends. Germline V gene data show CDR1 as DFQATT and CDR2 as SNEGSKA (reference sequence). The CDR3 is 14 amino acids. The DNA of the CDR3 is TGCAGTGCTAGTACCACAGGGCCCGATCAGCCCCAGCATTTT. The encoded protein is CSASTTGPDQPQHF.

The chain uses TRBV2 and TRBJ2-1, with 9 bases fitting TRBD2. Germline V gene sequence: CDR1 SNHLY, CDR2 FYNNEI. Trimming took 6 bases from V and 2 from J; bases not matched to a gene: 8. CDR3 size: 16 residues. In DNA form, the CDR3 reads TGTGCCAGCAGCCTTAGCGGGAGCTTTACCTACAATGAGCAGTTCTTC. It encodes CASSLSGSFTYNEQFF.